Listed here is a single TCR beta chain. No antigen is known for it. This sample was taken from a study of T cell repertoires in aging, cancer and after chemotherapy. Study context: Donors were grouped into six age bands spanning 30 or younger through 70 or older. Some 9.4 million TCR reads made up the full dataset. Study results and caveats: In healthy donors, age-related TCR diversity loss mainly reflected lost richness.

Trimming pared 5 bases from V and 0 bases from J, leaving 7 bases between. Germline V lookup: CDR1 SGHTA, CDR2 FQGTGA. This CDR3 contains 13 residues. TRB rearrangements spanning V, D and J were amplified using mixed TRB-A/B primers. TCRdb re-called the multiplex PCR reads with MiXCR, one entry per CDR3 protein. The table shows about 2,400 distinct CDR3 sequences, with 35% to 45% occurring only once. The template was genomic DNA from peripheral blood, not RNA. The V and J genes are TRBV7-3 and TRBJ1-1; D remains unclear. This clonotype was obtained from a human donor with a solid tumor. The sequenced material came from blood. CDR3 sequence: CASSRVMNTEAFF. The CDR3 nucleotides read TGTGCCAGCAGCAGGGTGATGAACACTGAAGCTTTCTTT.